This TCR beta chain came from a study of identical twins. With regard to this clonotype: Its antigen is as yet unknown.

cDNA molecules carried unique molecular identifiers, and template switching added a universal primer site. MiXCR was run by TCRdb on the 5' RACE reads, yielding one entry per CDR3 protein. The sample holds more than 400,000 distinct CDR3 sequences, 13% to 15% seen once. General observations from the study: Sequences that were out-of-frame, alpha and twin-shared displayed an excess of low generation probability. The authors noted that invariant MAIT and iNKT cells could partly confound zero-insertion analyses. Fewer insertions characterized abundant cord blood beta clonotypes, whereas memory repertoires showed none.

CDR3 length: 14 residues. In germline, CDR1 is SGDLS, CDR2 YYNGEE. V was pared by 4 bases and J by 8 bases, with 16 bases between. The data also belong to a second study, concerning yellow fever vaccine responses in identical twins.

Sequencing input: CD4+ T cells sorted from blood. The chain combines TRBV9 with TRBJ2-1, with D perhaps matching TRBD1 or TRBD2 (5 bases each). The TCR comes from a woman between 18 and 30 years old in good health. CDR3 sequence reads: CASSLGAGNYEQFF. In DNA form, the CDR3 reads TGTGCCAGCAGCTTAGGGGCCGGGAACTATGAGCAGTTCTTC.